The 10 T cell receptor beta chains in this list originate from one sample, sequenced in a study of chemoradiotherapy in HPV16-positive cancers. Profiled with immunoSEQ multiplex PCR; TCRdb holds only in-frame clones, not every one. The table lists thousands of clones, around three quarters of them singletons, with 7.4% in the top ten. Sampling was conducted from a patient who underwent chemoradiotherapy. Source of these receptors: a human donor with HPV-associated anogenital cancer.

In its sample, this clone was seen a few times. The chain has TRBV6-1 and TRBJ2-5, with unresolved D. The V end lost 6 bases, the J end lost 1 base, and 6 bases lay between the germline ends. Germline CDR1 is MNHNS and CDR2 is SASEGT. This CDR3 is 12 amino acids long. The DNA for the CDR3 is TGTGCCAGCAGCGCAGTCCAAGAGACCCAGTACTTC. Amino acids: CASSAVQETQYF.

The chain is built from TRBV7-3 and TRBJ2-3, with D unclear. V was clipped by 1 base and J by 6 bases, with 17 bases between them. The length of the CDR3 is 16 residues. Per germline, CDR1 SGHTA and CDR2 FQGTGA. This chain's CDR3 is CASSLIGGSAPDTQYF. The CDR3, as DNA: TGTGCCAGCAGCTTAATCGGCGGTTCCGCCCCGGATACGCAGTATTTT.

The rearrangement joins TRBV5-6 to TRBJ2-6; the D gene is possibly TRBD1 (5 bases). Germline V gene data show CDR1 as SGHDT and CDR2 as YYEEEE. V dropped 3 bases and J dropped 3 bases, with 10 bases sitting between them. The CDR3 is 15 residues long. CDR3: CASSYQGFGANVLTF. Written as DNA, the CDR3 is TGTGCCAGCAGCTACCAGGGCTTTGGGGCCAACGTCCTGACTTTC.

The CDR3 nucleotides read TGTGCCAGCAGTGAACCGGGACTCATGCTCAATCAGCCCCAGCATTTT. Translating it yields CASSEPGLMLNQPQHF. This chain connects TRBV6-1 to TRBJ1-5; D may be TRBD1 (5 bases). From germline, CDR1 is MNHNS and CDR2 SASEGT. This CDR3 is 16 amino acids long. V was trimmed by 2 bases and J by 3 bases, leaving 14 bases between them.

This clone has only a few counts. V and J are TRBV5-1 and TRBJ2-1; D is perhaps TRBD1 (5 bases). The CDR3 runs to 13 residues. V lost 5 bases and J lost 8, with 14 bases in between. Germline V gives CDR1 SGHRS, CDR2 YFSETQ. Here the CDR3 DNA reads TGCGCCAGCAGGCGGACACTCACGGATGAGCAGTTCTTC. It is translated as CASRRTLTDEQFF.

The chain uses TRBV19 and TRBJ1-5; 7 positions agree with TRBD1. Per germline, CDR1 LNHDA and CDR2 SQIVND (reference sequence). The CDR3 is made up of 13 amino acids. J was trimmed by 5 bases and V by 4 bases; bases with no gene match: 2. The CDR3, as DNA: TGTGCCAGTAGTAGCACAGGGGATCAGCCCCAGCATTTT. Encoded protein: CASSSTGDQPQHF.

J is TRBJ2-3 and V is TRBV5-4; 10 bases agree with TRBD1. Looked up from germline, CDR1 is SGHNT and CDR2 is YYREEE (reference sequence). The CDR3 runs 14 residues. J lost 11 bases, V lost 7 bases, and 13 bases had no gene match. The CDR3 spells CASGAGTGASEQYF. The CDR3 DNA reads TGTGCCAGCGGGGCCGGGACAGGGGCCAGTGAGCAGTATTTT.

V usage is TRBV11-3 and J usage is TRBJ2-1, with D perhaps matching TRBD2 (7 bases). Trimming left V 5 bases short and J 5 bases short, with 25 bases between. Germline V gene sequence: CDR1 SGHNT, CDR2 YENEEA. The CDR3 totals 18 residues. The CDR3 sequence is CASSGQRERDGHHNEQFF. Written as DNA, the CDR3 is TGTGCCAGCAGCGGACAGCGGGAAAGGGACGGGCACCACAATGAGCAGTTCTTC. Combining the CDR3 with reference TRBV11-3 and TRBJ2-1 gives the whole variable domain EAGVVQSPRYKIIEKKQPVAFWCNPISGHNTLYWYLQNLGQGPELLIRYENEEAVDDSQLPKDRFSAERLKGVDSTLKIQPAELGDSAVYLCASSGQRERDGHHNEQFFGPGTRLTVL.

J is TRBJ2-1 and V is TRBV5-8; D is uncertain. V was clipped by 2 bases and J by 5 bases, with 5 bases between them. The CDR3 length is 12 residues. Germline assignment: CDR1 SGHTS and CDR2 YDEGEE. The CDR3 region is CASSFPNNEQFF. CDR3 sequence (DNA): TGTGCCAGCAGCTTCCCTAACAATGAGCAGTTCTTC.

The chain combines TRBV29-1 with TRBJ1-1, with D unclear. The CDR3 totals 10 residues. In germline, CDR1 is SQVTM, CDR2 ANQGSEA. Trimming stripped 8 bases from V and 2 bases from J, with 6 bases between. The CDR3 nucleotides read TGCAGCTTCTCCAACACTGAAGCTTTCTTT. It specifies CSFSNTEAFF.